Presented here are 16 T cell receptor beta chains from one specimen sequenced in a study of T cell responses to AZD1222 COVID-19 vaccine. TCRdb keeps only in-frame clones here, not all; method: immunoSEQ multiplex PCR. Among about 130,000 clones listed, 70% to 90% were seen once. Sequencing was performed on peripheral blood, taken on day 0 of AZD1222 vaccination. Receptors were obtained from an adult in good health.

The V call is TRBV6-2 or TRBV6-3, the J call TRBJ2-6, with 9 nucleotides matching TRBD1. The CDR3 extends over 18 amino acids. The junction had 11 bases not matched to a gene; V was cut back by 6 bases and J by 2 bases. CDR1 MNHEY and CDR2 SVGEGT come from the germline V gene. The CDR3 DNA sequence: TGTGCCAGCAGCGGAAACAGGGGGCAAGGGGCTGGGGCCAACGTCCTGACTTTC. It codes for CASSGNRGQGAGANVLTF.

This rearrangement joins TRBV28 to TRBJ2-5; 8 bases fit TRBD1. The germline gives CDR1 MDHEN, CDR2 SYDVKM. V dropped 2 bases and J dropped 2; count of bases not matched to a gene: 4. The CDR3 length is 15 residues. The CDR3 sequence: CASSLRDRRQETQYF. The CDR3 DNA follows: TGTGCCAGCAGTTTACGGGACAGGCGACAAGAGACCCAGTACTTC.

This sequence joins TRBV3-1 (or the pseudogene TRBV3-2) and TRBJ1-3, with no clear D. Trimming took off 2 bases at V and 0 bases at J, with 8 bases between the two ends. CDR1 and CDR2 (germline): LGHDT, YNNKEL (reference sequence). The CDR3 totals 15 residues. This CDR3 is CASSQTGNSGNTIYF. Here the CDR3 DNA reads TGTGCCAGCAGCCAAACTGGAAACTCTGGAAACACCATATATTTT.

CDR3 amino acids: CSVLTVPGGQGDEKLFF. In DNA, the CDR3 is TGCAGCGTTCTTACGGTGCCGGGGGGACAGGGGGATGAAAAACTGTTTTTT. V and J are TRBV29-1 and TRBJ1-4; 11 nucleotides agree with TRBD1. The V and J ends lost 5 bases and 6 bases, in that order; junction bases with no gene match: 14. The CDR3 is made up of 17 amino acids. The germline V gene encodes CDR1 SQVTM and CDR2 ANQGSEA.

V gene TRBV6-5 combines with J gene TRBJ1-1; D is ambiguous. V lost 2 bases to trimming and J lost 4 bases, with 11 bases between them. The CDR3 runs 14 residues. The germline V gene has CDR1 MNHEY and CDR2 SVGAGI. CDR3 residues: CASSYGRSGTEAFF. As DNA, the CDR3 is TGTGCCAGCAGTTACGGGAGGTCGGGCACTGAAGCTTTCTTT.

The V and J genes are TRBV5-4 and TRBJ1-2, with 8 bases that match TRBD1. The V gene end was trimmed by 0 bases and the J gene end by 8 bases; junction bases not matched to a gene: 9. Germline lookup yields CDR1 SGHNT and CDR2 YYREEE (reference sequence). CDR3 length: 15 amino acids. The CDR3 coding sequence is TGTGCCAGCAGCTTGGCCGGGACAGGCGGAGGGGGCTACACCTTC. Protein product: CASSLAGTGGGGYTF.

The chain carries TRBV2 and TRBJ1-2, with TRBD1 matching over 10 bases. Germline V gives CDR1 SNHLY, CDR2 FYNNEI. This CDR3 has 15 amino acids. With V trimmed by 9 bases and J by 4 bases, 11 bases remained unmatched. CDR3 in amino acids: CARNFDRGRSYGYTF. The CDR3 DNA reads TGTGCCAGAAATTTTGACAGGGGGCGCAGCTATGGCTACACCTTC.

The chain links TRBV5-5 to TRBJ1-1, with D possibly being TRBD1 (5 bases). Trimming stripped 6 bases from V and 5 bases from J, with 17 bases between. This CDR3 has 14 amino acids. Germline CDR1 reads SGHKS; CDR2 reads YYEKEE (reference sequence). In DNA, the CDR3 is TGTGCCAGCAACCGGGGGGGAATGGTAACTGAAGCTTTCTTT. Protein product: CASNRGGMVTEAFF.

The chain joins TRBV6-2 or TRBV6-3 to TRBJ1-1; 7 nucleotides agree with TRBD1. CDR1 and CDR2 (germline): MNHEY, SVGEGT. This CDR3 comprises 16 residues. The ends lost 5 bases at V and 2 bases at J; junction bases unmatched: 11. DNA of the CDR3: TGTGCCAGCAGTCCGGGACAGAGAACGACAAACACTGAAGCTTTCTTT. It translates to CASSPGQRTTNTEAFF.

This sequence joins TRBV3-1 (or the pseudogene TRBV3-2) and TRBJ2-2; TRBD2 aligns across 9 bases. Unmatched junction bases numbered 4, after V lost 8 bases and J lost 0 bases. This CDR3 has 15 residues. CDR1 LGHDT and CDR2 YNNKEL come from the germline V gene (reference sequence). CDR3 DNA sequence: TGTGCCAGCGGATCTAGCGGGGCGAACACCGGGGAGCTGTTTTTT. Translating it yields CASGSSGANTGELFF.

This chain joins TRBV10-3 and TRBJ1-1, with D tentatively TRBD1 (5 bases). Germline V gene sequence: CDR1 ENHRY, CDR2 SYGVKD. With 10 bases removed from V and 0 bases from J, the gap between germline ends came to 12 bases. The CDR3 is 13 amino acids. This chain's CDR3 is CATHQGMNTEAFF. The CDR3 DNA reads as TGTGCCACTCACCAGGGAATGAACACTGAAGCTTTCTTT.

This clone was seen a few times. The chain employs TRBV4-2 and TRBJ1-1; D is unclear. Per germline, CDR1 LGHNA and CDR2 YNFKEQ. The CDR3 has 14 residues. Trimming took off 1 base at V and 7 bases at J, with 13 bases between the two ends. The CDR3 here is CASSQGVGEVEAFF. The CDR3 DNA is TGTGCCAGCAGCCAAGGGGTCGGGGAGGTTGAAGCTTTCTTT.

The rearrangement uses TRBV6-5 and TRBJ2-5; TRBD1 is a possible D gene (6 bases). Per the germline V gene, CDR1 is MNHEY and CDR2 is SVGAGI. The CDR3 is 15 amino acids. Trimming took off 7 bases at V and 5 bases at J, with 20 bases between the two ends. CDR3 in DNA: TGTGCCAGCACCGAACTTAACAGGGTCCGGGAGACCCAGTACTTC. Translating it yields CASTELNRVRETQYF.

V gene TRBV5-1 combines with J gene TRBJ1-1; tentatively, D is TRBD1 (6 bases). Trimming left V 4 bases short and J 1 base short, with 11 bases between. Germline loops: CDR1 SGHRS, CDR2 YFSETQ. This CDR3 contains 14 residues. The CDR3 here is CASSPGHKNTEAFF. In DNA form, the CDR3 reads TGCGCCAGCAGCCCGGGACACAAGAACACTGAAGCTTTCTTT.

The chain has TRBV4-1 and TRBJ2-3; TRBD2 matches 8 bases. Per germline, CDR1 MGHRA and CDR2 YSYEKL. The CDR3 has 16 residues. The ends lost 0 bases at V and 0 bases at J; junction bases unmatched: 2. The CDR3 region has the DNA TGCGCCAGCAGCCAAGATTCTAGCGGGAGCACAGATACGCAGTATTTT. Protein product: CASSQDSSGSTDTQYF.

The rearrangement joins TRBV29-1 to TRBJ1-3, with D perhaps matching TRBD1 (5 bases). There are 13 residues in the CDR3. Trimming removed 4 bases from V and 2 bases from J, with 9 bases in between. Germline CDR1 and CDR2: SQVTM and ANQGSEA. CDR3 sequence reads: CSVVRGAGNTIYF. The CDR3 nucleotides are TGCAGCGTTGTAAGAGGGGCTGGAAACACCATATATTTT. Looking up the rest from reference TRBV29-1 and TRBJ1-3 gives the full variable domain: SAVISQKPSRDICQRGTSLTIQCQVDSQVTMMFWYRQQPGQSLTLIATANQGSEATYESGFVIDKFPISRPNLTFSTLTVSNMSPEDSSIYLCSVVRGAGNTIYFGEGSWLTVV.